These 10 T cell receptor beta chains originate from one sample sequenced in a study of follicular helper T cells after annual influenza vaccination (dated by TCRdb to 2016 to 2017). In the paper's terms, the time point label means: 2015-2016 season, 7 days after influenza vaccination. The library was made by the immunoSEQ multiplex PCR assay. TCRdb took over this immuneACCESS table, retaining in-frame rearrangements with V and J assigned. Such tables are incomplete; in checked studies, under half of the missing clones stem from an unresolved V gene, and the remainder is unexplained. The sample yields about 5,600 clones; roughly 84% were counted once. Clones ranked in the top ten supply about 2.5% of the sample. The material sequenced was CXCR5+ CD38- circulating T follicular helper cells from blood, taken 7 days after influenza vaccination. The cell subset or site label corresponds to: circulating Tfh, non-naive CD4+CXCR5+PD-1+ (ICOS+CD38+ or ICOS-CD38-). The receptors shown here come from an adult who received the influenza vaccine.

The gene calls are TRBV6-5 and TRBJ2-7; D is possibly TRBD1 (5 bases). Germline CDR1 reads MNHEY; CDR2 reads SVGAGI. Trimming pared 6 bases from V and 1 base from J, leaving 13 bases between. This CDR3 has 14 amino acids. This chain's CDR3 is CASSGDRRSYEQYF. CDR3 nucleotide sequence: TGTGCCAGCAGCGGAGACAGAAGATCCTACGAGCAGTACTTC.

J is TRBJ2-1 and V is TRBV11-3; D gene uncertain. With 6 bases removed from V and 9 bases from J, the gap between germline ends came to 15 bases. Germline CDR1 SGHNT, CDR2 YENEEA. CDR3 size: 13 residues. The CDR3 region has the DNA TGTGCCAGCAGTCATAATGCAGTGGGTGAGCAGTTCTTC. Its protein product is CASSHNAVGEQFF.

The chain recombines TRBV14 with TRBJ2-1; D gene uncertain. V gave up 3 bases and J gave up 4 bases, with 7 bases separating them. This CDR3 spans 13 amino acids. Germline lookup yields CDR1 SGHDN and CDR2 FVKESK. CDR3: CASSQLTYNEQFF. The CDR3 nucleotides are TGTGCCAGCAGCCAGTTGACTTACAATGAGCAGTTCTTC.

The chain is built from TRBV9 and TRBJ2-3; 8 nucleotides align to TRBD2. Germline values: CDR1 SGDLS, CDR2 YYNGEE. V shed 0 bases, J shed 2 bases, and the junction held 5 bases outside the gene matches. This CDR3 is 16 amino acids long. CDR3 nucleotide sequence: TGTGCCAGCAGCGTAGGTCCTAGCGGGTACACAGATACGCAGTATTTT. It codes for CASSVGPSGYTDTQYF.

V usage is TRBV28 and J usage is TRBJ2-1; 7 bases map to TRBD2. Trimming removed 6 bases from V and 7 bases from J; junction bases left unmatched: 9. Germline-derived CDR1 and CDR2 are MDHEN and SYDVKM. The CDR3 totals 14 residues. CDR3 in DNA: TGTGCCAGCAGGGGGGGAGGGGACCTGAATGAGCAGTTCTTC. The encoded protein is CASRGGGDLNEQFF.

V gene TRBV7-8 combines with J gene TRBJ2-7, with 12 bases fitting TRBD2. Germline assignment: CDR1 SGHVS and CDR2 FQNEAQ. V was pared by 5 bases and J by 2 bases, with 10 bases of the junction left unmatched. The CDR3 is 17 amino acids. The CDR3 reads CASSEFVRTSGAYEQYF. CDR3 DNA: TGTGCCAGCAGCGAGTTCGTGCGGACTAGCGGGGCCTACGAGCAGTACTTC.

Written as DNA, the CDR3 is TGTGCCAGCAGCGGCCTTCAGGAGCCCCAGCATTTT. Translated, it gives CASSGLQEPQHF. The chain carries TRBV28 and TRBJ1-5, with D uncertain. This CDR3 has 12 residues. Germline CDR1 reads MDHEN; CDR2 reads SYDVKM. V was shortened by 6 bases and J by 8 bases, with 11 bases between the two germline ends.

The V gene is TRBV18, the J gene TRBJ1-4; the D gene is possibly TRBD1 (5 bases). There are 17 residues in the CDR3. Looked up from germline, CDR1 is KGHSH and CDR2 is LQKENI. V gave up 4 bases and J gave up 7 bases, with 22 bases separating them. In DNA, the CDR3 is TGTGCCAGCTCACTAACGTCCATGGAACGGGGGAGTGAAAAACTGTTTTTT. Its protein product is CASSLTSMERGSEKLFF.

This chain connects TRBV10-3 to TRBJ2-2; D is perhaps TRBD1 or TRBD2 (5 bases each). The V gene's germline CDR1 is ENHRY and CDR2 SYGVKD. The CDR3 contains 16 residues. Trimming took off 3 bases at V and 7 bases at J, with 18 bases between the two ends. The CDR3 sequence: CAISESAVTGRGELFF. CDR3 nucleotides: TGTGCCATCAGTGAAAGTGCGGTAACGGGGCGCGGGGAGCTGTTTTTT.

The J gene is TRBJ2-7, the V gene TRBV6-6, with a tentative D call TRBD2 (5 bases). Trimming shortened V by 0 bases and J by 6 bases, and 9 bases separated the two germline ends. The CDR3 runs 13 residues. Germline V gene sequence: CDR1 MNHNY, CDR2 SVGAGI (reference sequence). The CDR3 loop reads CASSYSNRGEQYF. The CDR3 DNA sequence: TGTGCCAGCAGTTACTCGAACCGGGGCGAGCAGTACTTC.